The 8 T cell receptor beta chains below were found in one sample sequenced in a study of early T cells in non-severe SARS-CoV-2 infection. TCRdb re-called the 5' RACE reads with MiXCR, one entry per CDR3 protein. The table has over 85,000 distinct CDR3 sequences, around an eighth seen once. The sample here was whole blood, taken at baseline. The receptor source for this set is an adult who was a healthcare worker with PCR-confirmed SARS-CoV-2 infection or an uninfected control (not recorded which).

The rearrangement joins TRBV12-3 or TRBV12-4 to TRBJ1-5; possible D gene TRBD1, 5 bases. This CDR3 has 14 amino acids. The ends were cut back, 6 bases at V and 4 bases at J, with 13 bases in the middle. The CDR3, as DNA: TGTGCCAGCAGACCCCCGGGGGAGAATCAGCCCCAGCATTTT. It encodes CASRPPGENQPQHF.

A few counts support this clonotype. J is TRBJ2-2 and V is TRBV20-1; D is uncertain. The germline V gene encodes CDR1 DFQATT and CDR2 SNEGSKA (reference sequence). This CDR3 is built from 14 residues. Trimming cost V 2 bases and J 3 bases, with 10 bases left between them. The CDR3 loop is CSARHGLYTGELFF. The CDR3 nucleotides read TGCAGTGCTAGACACGGGTTATACACCGGGGAGCTGTTTTTT.

This clonotype was seen a few times. The chain couples TRBV4-2 to TRBJ2-7; 8 bases are shared with TRBD1. Germline V CDR1 and CDR2: LGHNA, YNFKEQ. The CDR3 has 16 residues. V was pared by 1 base and J by 3 bases, with 8 bases of the junction left unmatched. CDR3 nucleotides: TGTGCCAGCAGCCAAGGAGGACAGGGACGGGTCTACGAGCAGTACTTC. It yields the protein CASSQGGQGRVYEQYF.

This clonotype was detected a few times. The chain uses TRBV18 and TRBJ2-7, with D uncertain. V gave up 1 base and J gave up 5 bases, with 6 bases separating them. The CDR3 consists of 12 residues. Germline CDR1 and CDR2: KGHSH and LQKENI. CDR3 region: CASSPREDEQYF. CDR3 sequence (DNA): TGTGCCAGCTCACCACGAGAAGACGAGCAGTACTTC.

The rearrangement uses TRBV29-1 and TRBJ2-1; the D gene is possibly TRBD2 (7 bases). Trimming cost V 4 bases and J 8 bases, with 18 bases left between them. Looked up from germline, CDR1 is SQVTM and CDR2 is ANQGSEA. The CDR3 extends over 14 amino acids. The DNA of the CDR3 is TGCAGCGTTGCTTCCGGGCCGGGGGGCGATGAGCAGTTCTTC. It yields the protein CSVASGPGGDEQFF.

This clonotype was counted only a few times. J is TRBJ1-1 and V is TRBV9; possible D gene TRBD1, 6 bases. Germline V gene sequence: CDR1 SGDLS, CDR2 YYNGEE. V gave up 3 bases and J gave up 4 bases, with 10 bases separating them. The length of the CDR3 is 13 residues. The CDR3 nucleotides read TGTGCCAGCAGCGCCGGGGGCGCCACTGAAGCTTTCTTT. Residues: CASSAGGATEAFF.

This clonotype was seen many times. The chain is built from TRBV11-2 and TRBJ2-3; D unresolved. Trimming pared 5 bases from V and 1 base from J, leaving 10 bases between. The length of the CDR3 is 14 residues. The germline CDR1 and CDR2 sequences are SGHAT and FQNNGV. In DNA form, the CDR3 reads TGTGCCAGCAGCCCCCGCAGACGCACAGATACGCAGTATTTT. This codes for CASSPRRRTDTQYF. The full variable domain, its missing parts supplied by reference TRBV11-2 and TRBJ2-3, is EAGVAQSPRYKIIEKRQSVAFWCNPISGHATLYWYQQILGQGPKLLIQFQNNGVVDDSQLPKDRFSAERLKGVDSTLKIQPAKLEDSAVYLCASSPRRRTDTQYFGPGTRLTVL.

The table lists this clonotype with a few counts. The V gene is TRBV6-1, the J gene TRBJ1-1; D gene ambiguous. This CDR3 has 15 amino acids. Trimming removed 4 bases from V and 1 base from J, with 13 bases in between. The germline CDR1 and CDR2 sequences are MNHNS and SASEGT. The chain's CDR3 is CASSVEGLANTEAFF. CDR3 nucleotides: TGTGCCAGCAGTGTGGAGGGTTTAGCGAACACTGAAGCTTTCTTT.